This is a list of T cell receptor beta chains from one sample in a study of regulatory T cells in long-lasting Graves disease. TCRdb reprocessed the multiplex PCR reads via MiXCR and lists one record per CDR3 protein. The table has over 500,000 distinct CDR3 sequences, roughly 15% seen once; the top ten hold 12%. The same sample was also studied in work on T cells in Graves' hyperthyroidism and ophthalmopathy.

Specimen: peripheral blood mononuclear cells (PBMCs), collected at new diagnosis, from a patient treated with antithyroid drugs. The receptor source for this set is a man aged 18 to 35 with Graves disease. Both conserved end residues are part of each CDR3. The D gene is left open where the match is weak.

CDR3 | D | V
CASSISGGRQPQHF | TRBD1 | TRBV19
CASSRGLAGYTGELFF | TRBD2 | TRBV19
CSVEPRGWGEAFF | . | TRBV29-1
CASSGRDRGNIQYF | TRBD1 | TRBV3-1
CASRERSTNEKLFF | . | TRBV5-5
CSARDPVVGDTQYF | . | TRBV20-1
CASSLGWGGDNQPQHF | . | TRBV7-9
CSATGPGELFF | . | TRBV20-1
CASSLPSVDYNEKLFF | . | TRBV7-2
CASSTHLTALEQYF | . | TRBV19
CASSGGDSSGANVLTF | TRBD2 | TRBV7-9
CSAPVGRAPGAEQYF | . | TRBV20-1
CAWSPGLEQFF | . | TRBV30
CASSQSHRGATF | TRBD1 | TRBV3-1
CASRAAETQYF | . | TRBV10-3
CASSLDAGTLEFHEQYF | . | TRBV11-2
CASSPIDTQYF | . | TRBV7-7
CAWNARGWANEKLFF | TRBD1 | TRBV30
CSARFGTYNEQFF | . | TRBV20-1
CASSFDLAGVWEQFF | TRBD2 | TRBV5-1
CSASRGVSSGNTIYF | . | TRBV20-1
CASSYSDSGGVYGYTF | . | TRBV6-2/TRBV6-3
CASSVTGTRNTEAFF | . | TRBV5-1
CASSDLMYGGRGNEQFF | TRBD2 | TRBV25-1
CASSLTVAGDTQYF | TRBD2 | TRBV11-1
CASSHAGLAGGETQYF | TRBD2 | TRBV27
CASLQGSEQYF | . | TRBV18